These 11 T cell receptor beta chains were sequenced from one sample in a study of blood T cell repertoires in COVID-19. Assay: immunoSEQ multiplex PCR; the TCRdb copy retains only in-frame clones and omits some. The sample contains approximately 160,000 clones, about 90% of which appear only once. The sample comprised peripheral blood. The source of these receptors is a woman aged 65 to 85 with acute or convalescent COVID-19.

CDR3 in amino acids: CASSRDKRSPLHF. For the CDR3, the DNA is TGTGCCAGCAGCCGAGACAAGAGGTCACCCCTCCACTTT. The rearrangement uses TRBV7-8 and TRBJ1-6; no clear D. Germline CDR1 and CDR2: SGHVS and FQNEAQ. Trimming removed 5 bases at V and 10 bases at J, with 12 bases between. The CDR3 is 13 amino acids.

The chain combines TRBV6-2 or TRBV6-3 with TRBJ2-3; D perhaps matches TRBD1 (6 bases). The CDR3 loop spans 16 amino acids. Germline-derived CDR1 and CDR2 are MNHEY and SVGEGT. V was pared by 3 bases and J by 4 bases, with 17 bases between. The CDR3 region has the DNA TGTGCCAGCAGTTATAGGGGGAGTTCTCCGGCAGATACGCAGTATTTT. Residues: CASSYRGSSPADTQYF.

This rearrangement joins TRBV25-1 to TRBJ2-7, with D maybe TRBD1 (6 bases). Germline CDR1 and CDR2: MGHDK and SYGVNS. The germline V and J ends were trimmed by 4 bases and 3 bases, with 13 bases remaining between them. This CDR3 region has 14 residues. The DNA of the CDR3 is TGTGCCAGCAGTGGCTGGACAGCGCACTACGAGCAGTACTTC. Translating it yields CASSGWTAHYEQYF.

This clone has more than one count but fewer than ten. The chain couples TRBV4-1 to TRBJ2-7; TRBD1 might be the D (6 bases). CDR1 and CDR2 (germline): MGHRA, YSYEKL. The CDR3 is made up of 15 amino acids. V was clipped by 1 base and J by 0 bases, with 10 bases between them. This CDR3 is CASSQGGRGSYEQYF. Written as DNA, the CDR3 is TGCGCCAGCAGCCAAGGTGGCAGGGGCTCCTACGAGCAGTACTTC.

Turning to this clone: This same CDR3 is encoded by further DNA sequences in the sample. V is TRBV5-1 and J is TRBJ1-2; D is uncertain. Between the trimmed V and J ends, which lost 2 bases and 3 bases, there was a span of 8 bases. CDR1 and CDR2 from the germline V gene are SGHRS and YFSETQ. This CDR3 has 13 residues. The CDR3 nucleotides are TGCGCCAGCAGCTTCGAGGGTGACTATGGCTACACCTTC. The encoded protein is CASSFEGDYGYTF.

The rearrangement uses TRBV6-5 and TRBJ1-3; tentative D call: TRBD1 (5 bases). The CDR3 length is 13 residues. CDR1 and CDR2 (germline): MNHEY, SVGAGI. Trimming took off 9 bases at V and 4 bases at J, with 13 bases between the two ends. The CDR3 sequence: CASQTELGNTIYF. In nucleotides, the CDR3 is TGTGCCAGTCAGACAGAATTAGGAAACACCATATATTTT.

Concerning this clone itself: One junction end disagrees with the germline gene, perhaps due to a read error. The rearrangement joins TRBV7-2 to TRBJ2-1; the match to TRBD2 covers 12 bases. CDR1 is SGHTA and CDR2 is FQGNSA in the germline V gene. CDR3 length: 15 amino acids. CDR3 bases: TGTGCCAGCAGCCTAGCGGGAGGGCGGTACAATGAGCAGTTCTTC. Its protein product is CASSLAGGRYNEQFF.

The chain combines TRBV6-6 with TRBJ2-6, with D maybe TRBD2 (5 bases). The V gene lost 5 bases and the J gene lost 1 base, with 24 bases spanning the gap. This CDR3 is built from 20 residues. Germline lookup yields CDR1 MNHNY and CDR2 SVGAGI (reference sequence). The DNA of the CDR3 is TGTGCCAGCAGTCACCCAAACAGAGGCCGTCCGGGATCTGGGGCCAACGTCCTGACTTTC. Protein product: CASSHPNRGRPGSGANVLTF.

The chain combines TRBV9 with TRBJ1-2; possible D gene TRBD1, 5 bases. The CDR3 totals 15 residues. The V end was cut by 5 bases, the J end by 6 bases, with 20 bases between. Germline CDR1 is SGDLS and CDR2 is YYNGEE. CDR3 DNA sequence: TGTGCCAGCAGTCCTAATACAGGAGATTGGAATGGCTACACCTTC. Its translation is CASSPNTGDWNGYTF.

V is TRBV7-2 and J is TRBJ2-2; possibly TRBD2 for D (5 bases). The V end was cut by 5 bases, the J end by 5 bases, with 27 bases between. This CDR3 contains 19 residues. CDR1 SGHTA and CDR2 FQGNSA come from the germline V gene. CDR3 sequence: CASSNPPSYLWSGTGELFF. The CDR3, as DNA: TGTGCCAGCAGCAACCCCCCTAGCTACCTATGGTCGGGGACCGGGGAGCTGTTTTTT.

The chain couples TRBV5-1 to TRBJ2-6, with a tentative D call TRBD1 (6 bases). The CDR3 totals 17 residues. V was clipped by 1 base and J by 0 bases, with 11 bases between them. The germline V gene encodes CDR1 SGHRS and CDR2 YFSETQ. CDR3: CASSLQGTSSGANVLTF. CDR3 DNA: TGCGCCAGCAGCTTGCAGGGGACCTCCTCTGGGGCCAACGTCCTGACTTTC.